Sequencing of this TCR beta chain was carried out in a study of CD8+ T cells in alopecia areata. cDNA reverse transcribed from extracted RNA served as the sequencing template. Here immunoSEQ multiplex PCR was the method, and the copy in TCRdb shows in-frame clones only, minus some. The sample contains 100,000 to 150,000 clones, roughly 69% of which appear only once. The germline V and J ends were trimmed by 2 bases and 8 bases, with 6 bases remaining between them. The CDR3 has 11 amino acids. The germline V gene has CDR1 SEHNR and CDR2 FQNEAQ (reference sequence). This chain joins TRBV7-9 and TRBJ1-1; D possibly corresponds to TRBD1 (5 bases). The sequenced sample was CD4+ T cells sorted from blood. This clonotype originated in a human donor in good health. The CDR3 loop is CASSLQGEAFF. The CDR3, as DNA: TGTGCCAGCAGCTTACAGGGAGAAGCTTTCTTT. Full variable domain (missing parts from reference TRBV7-9 and TRBJ1-1): DTGVSQNPRHKITKRGQNVTFRCDPISEHNRLYWYRQTLGQGPEFLTYFQNEAQLEKSRLLSDRFSAERPKGSFSTLEIQRTEQGDSAMYLCASSLQGEAFFGQGTRLTVV.